These 27 T cell receptor beta chains were sequenced from one sample in a study of blood T cell repertoires in COVID-19. The protocol was immunoSEQ multiplex PCR, while the TCRdb copy is restricted to in-frame clones and leaves out a portion. The profile shows approximately 240,000 clones, 75% to 90% of them singletons. Sequencing used PBMCs or T cells enriched from blood (not recorded which). Receptors were obtained from a woman between 25 and 40 years old with acute COVID-19.

The chain joins TRBV30 to TRBJ1-1; TRBD1 aligns across 10 bases. The CDR3 consists of 13 residues. Trimming cost V 2 bases and J 11 bases; bases outside gene matches: 8. Germline V CDR1 and CDR2: GTSNPN, SVGIG (reference sequence). The CDR3 here is CAWSPRQGASAFF. Written as DNA, the CDR3 is TGTGCCTGGAGTCCAAGACAGGGGGCGAGCGCTTTCTTT.

This chain uses TRBV28 with TRBJ1-2; a weak D match, TRBD1 (6 bases). The CDR3 runs to 14 residues. CDR1 is MDHEN, CDR2 SYDVKM, per germline. V was trimmed by 3 bases and J by 6 bases, leaving 14 bases between them. CDR3 sequence (DNA): TGTGCCAGCAGTTTTAACCAGGGGCGAGATGGCTACACCTTC. Protein sequence: CASSFNQGRDGYTF.

This chain links TRBV5-1 with TRBJ2-7; 15 bases agree with TRBD2. The CDR3 totals 17 residues. J gave up 2 bases and V 4 bases, and 7 bases lay outside the gene matches. The germline V gene encodes CDR1 SGHRS and CDR2 YFSETQ. CDR3 sequence: CASSKGLAGGRTYEQYF. DNA of the CDR3: TGCGCCAGCAGCAAAGGACTAGCGGGAGGGAGGACCTACGAGCAGTACTTC. The whole variable domain, remainder taken from reference TRBV5-1 and TRBJ2-7, is KAGVTQTPRYLIKTRGQQVTLSCSPISGHRSVSWYQQTPGQGLQFLFEYFSETQRNKGNFPGRFSGRQFSNSRSEMNVSTLELGDSALYLCASSKGLAGGRTYEQYFGPGTRLTVT.

The chain links TRBV18 to TRBJ2-3; weak D call: TRBD1 (6 bases). CDR1 and CDR2 from the germline V gene are KGHSH and LQKENI. The CDR3 contains 13 residues. The V and J ends lost 4 bases and 4 bases respectively, with 9 bases between them. CDR3 loop: CASSRRTADTQYF. The CDR3, as DNA: TGTGCCAGCTCACGTAGGACAGCAGATACGCAGTATTTT.

The chain recombines TRBV10-3 with TRBJ2-3, with 9 bases matching TRBD1. With V trimmed by 8 bases and J by 6 bases, 9 bases remained unmatched. The CDR3 has 14 residues. In germline, CDR1 is ENHRY, CDR2 SYGVKD. The chain's CDR3 is CAISARQGEDTQYF. CDR3 sequence (DNA): TGTGCCATCTCGGCTCGACAGGGGGAGGATACGCAGTATTTT.

This rearrangement joins TRBV19 to TRBJ2-1; possible D gene TRBD2, 7 bases. Looked up from germline, CDR1 is LNHDA and CDR2 is SQIVND (reference sequence). This CDR3 has 16 residues. Trimming cost V 10 bases and J 2 bases, with 21 bases left between them. The CDR3 bases are TGTGCCACCGCCTATAGGGGGGGTGGAACCTACAATGAGCAGTTCTTC. Amino acids: CATAYRGGGTYNEQFF.

This clone has more than one count but fewer than ten. CDR3 protein: CASRRGWDEKLFF. The CDR3 DNA is TGTGCCAGCCGCCGCGGGTGGGATGAAAAACTGTTTTTT. The rearrangement joins TRBV6-5 to TRBJ1-4; D gene ambiguous. This CDR3 region has 13 residues. V lost 8 bases and J 6 bases, leaving 13 bases between the germline ends. Germline values: CDR1 MNHEY, CDR2 SVGAGI.

V usage is TRBV15 and J usage is TRBJ1-5; the D is unclear. The V end lost 6 bases, the J end lost 7 bases, and 10 bases lay between the germline ends. The CDR3 is 12 amino acids. The germline CDR1 and CDR2 sequences are LNHNV and YYDKDF (reference sequence). The CDR3 region is CATRVGSQPQHF. The CDR3, as DNA: TGTGCCACCAGAGTCGGGAGCCAGCCCCAGCATTTT. Using reference TRBV15 and TRBJ1-5 for the parts outside the CDR3, the full variable domain is DAMVIQNPRYQVTQFGKPVTLSCSQTLNHNVMYWYQQKSSQAPKLLFHYYDKDFNNEADTPDNFQSRRPNTSFCFLDIRSPGLGDTAMYLCATRVGSQPQHFGDGTRLSIL.

The J gene is TRBJ2-1, the V gene TRBV5-1; D remains unclear. V was trimmed by 0 bases and J by 6 bases, leaving 13 bases between them. The germline gives CDR1 SGHRS, CDR2 YFSETQ. The length of the CDR3 is 15 residues. The CDR3 DNA reads TGCGCCAGCAGCTTGGCGGTCGGAGTAGTCAATGAGCAGTTCTTC. Its protein is CASSLAVGVVNEQFF.

V is TRBV18 and J is TRBJ1-1; TRBD1 is a possible D gene (6 bases). The V end was cut by 2 bases, the J end by 5 bases, with 12 bases between. CDR1 is KGHSH and CDR2 is LQKENI in the germline V gene. This CDR3 is built from 14 residues. The CDR3 bases are TGTGCCAGCTCACCAGGACAGTTTAGGACTGAAGCTTTCTTT. Its translation: CASSPGQFRTEAFF.

This rearrangement joins TRBV6-6 to TRBJ1-5; TRBD1 aligns across 12 bases. The germline V gene has CDR1 MNHNY and CDR2 SVGAGI (reference sequence). The V gene end was trimmed by 0 bases and the J gene end by 6 bases; junction bases not matched to a gene: 3. CDR3 length: 16 amino acids. As DNA, the CDR3 is TGTGCCAGCAGTTACTCCGGGACAGGGGGCAGTCAGCCCCAGCATTTT. It yields the protein CASSYSGTGGSQPQHF.

The J gene is TRBJ1-1, the V gene TRBV5-1; the D is unclear. Germline assignment: CDR1 SGHRS and CDR2 YFSETQ. V was cut by 1 base and J by 3 bases, with 7 bases left in between. The CDR3 is 13 amino acids. CDR3: CASSLRVDTEAFF. As DNA, the CDR3 is TGCGCCAGCAGCTTGCGGGTCGACACTGAAGCTTTCTTT.

This clone occurred once. V gene TRBV5-4 combines with J gene TRBJ2-1; 14 positions match TRBD2. With V trimmed by 2 bases and J by 2 bases, 6 bases remained unmatched. The CDR3 extends over 18 amino acids. The germline V gene has CDR1 SGHNT and CDR2 YYREEE (reference sequence). The CDR3 spells CASSLGTSGRATYNEQFF. The CDR3 region has the DNA TGTGCCAGCAGCTTAGGGACTAGCGGGAGAGCGACCTACAATGAGCAGTTCTTC.

The CDR3 loop reads CASSPQRTGLYEQYF. Written as DNA, the CDR3 is TGTGCCAGCAGTCCGCAGAGGACAGGGTTATACGAGCAGTACTTC. The chain recombines TRBV5-5 with TRBJ2-7; 8 bases are shared with TRBD1. The CDR3 length is 15 residues. CDR1 SGHKS and CDR2 YYEKEE come from the germline V gene (reference sequence). V was clipped by 5 bases and J by 4 bases; unmatched bases: 11. The full variable domain, with the rest looked up from reference TRBV5-5 and TRBJ2-7, is DAGVTQSPTHLIKTRGQQVTLRCSPISGHKSVSWYQQVLGQGPQFIFQYYEKEERGRGNFPDRFSARQFPNYSSELNVNALLLGDSALYLCASSPQRTGLYEQYFGPGTRLTVT.

By share of the sample, this clone is medium-sized. The chain combines TRBV19 with TRBJ1-5, with TRBD1 matching over 10 bases. Germline lookup yields CDR1 LNHDA and CDR2 SQIVND (reference sequence). This CDR3 comprises 18 residues. The V gene end was trimmed by 6 bases and the J gene end by 7 bases; junction bases not matched to a gene: 18. CDR3 residues: CASSRFDRGRIWHQPQHF. CDR3 bases: TGTGCCAGTAGCCGATTCGACAGGGGGCGAATTTGGCACCAGCCCCAGCATTTT.

The CDR3 DNA follows: TGTGCCAGCAGCTTAGTTGCGGGGGGGCCCTACAATGAGCAGTTCTTC. It translates to CASSLVAGGPYNEQFF. The chain carries TRBV11-3 and TRBJ2-1; the match to TRBD2 covers 9 bases. Germline V gives CDR1 SGHNT, CDR2 YENEEA. Trimming removed 1 base from V and 2 bases from J; junction bases left unmatched: 3. This CDR3 has 16 residues.

The V gene is TRBV19, the J gene TRBJ1-5; 8 bases fit TRBD1. The CDR3 contains 16 residues. Trimming at V came to 4 bases and at J to 0 bases, leaving 5 bases not matched to a gene. Germline V CDR1 and CDR2: LNHDA, SQIVND (reference sequence). The CDR3 region has the DNA TGTGCCAGTAGTACGGGGACAGGAACTAGCAATCAGCCCCAGCATTTT. Translated: CASSTGTGTSNQPQHF.

This chain uses TRBV15 with TRBJ1-6, with D possibly matching TRBD1 (5 bases). The germline CDR1 and CDR2 sequences are LNHNV and YYDKDF (reference sequence). This CDR3 spans 12 amino acids. The V end was cut by 8 bases, the J end by 9 bases, with 11 bases between. The CDR3 here is CATGQGGSPLHF. The DNA for the CDR3 is TGTGCCACCGGCCAGGGTGGTTCACCCCTCCACTTT. The full variable domain, completed using reference TRBV15 and TRBJ1-6, is DAMVIQNPRYQVTQFGKPVTLSCSQTLNHNVMYWYQQKSSQAPKLLFHYYDKDFNNEADTPDNFQSRRPNTSFCFLDIRSPGLGDTAMYLCATGQGGSPLHFGNGTRLTVT.

The J gene is TRBJ1-3, the V gene TRBV28, with D tentatively TRBD1 (5 bases). CDR1 MDHEN and CDR2 SYDVKM come from the germline V gene. Trimming shortened V by 6 bases and J by 0 bases, and 9 bases separated the two germline ends. This CDR3 comprises 14 residues. This chain's CDR3 is CASRPQDSGNTIYF. CDR3 in DNA: TGTGCCAGCAGGCCACAGGACTCTGGAAACACCATATATTTT. The variable domain in full, completed from reference TRBV28 and TRBJ1-3, reads DVKVTQSSRYLVKRTGEKVFLECVQDMDHENMFWYRQDPGLGLRLIYFSYDVKMKEKGDIPEGYSVSREKKERFSLILESASTNQTSMYLCASRPQDSGNTIYFGEGSWLTVV.

This sequence joins TRBV29-1 and TRBJ1-1, with 9 bases that match TRBD1. J lost 0 bases, V lost 7 bases, and 3 bases had no gene match. The CDR3 runs 13 residues. The germline CDR1 and CDR2 sequences are SQVTM and ANQGSEA. The CDR3 region is CSAGTGMNTEAFF. CDR3 nucleotide sequence: TGCAGCGCCGGGACAGGGATGAACACTGAAGCTTTCTTT.

This rearrangement joins TRBV11-2 to TRBJ2-3; D perhaps matches TRBD1 (5 bases). Trimming left V 3 bases short and J 4 bases short, with 14 bases between. The CDR3 consists of 15 residues. Germline V lookup: CDR1 SGHAT, CDR2 FQNNGV. The CDR3 protein is CASSLLIQVPDTQYF. CDR3 sequence (DNA): TGTGCCAGCAGCTTGTTAATACAGGTACCAGATACGCAGTATTTT.

This clone was counted once. The chain joins TRBV28 to TRBJ1-2; possible D gene TRBD1, 6 bases. The V and J ends lost 5 bases and 4 bases respectively, with 17 bases between them. From germline, CDR1 is MDHEN and CDR2 SYDVKM. This CDR3 region has 15 residues. CDR3 in DNA: TGTGCCAGCAGTGAACAGGGAAGGGGTGGCTATGGCTACACCTTC. Encoded protein: CASSEQGRGGYGYTF.

The chain couples TRBV19 to TRBJ1-2, with D tentatively TRBD1 (6 bases). The germline V gene encodes CDR1 LNHDA and CDR2 SQIVND (reference sequence). This CDR3 region has 15 residues. Trimming left V 9 bases short and J 0 bases short, with 17 bases between. The CDR3 DNA sequence: TGTGCCAGCAACTTACAGGGAAATACTAACTATGGCTACACCTTC. Protein sequence: CASNLQGNTNYGYTF.

V and J are TRBV14 and TRBJ1-2, with D maybe TRBD1 (6 bases). This CDR3 is 14 amino acids long. The germline V and J ends were trimmed by 0 bases and 5 bases, with 10 bases remaining between them. CDR1 SGHDN and CDR2 FVKESK come from the germline V gene. The CDR3 DNA sequence: TGTGCCAGCAGCCAAGATAACAGGGCTTATGGCTACACCTTC. Its protein is CASSQDNRAYGYTF.

This chain links TRBV28 with TRBJ2-2; weak D call: TRBD2 (6 bases). Germline loops: CDR1 MDHEN, CDR2 SYDVKM. V was trimmed by 6 bases and J by 5 bases, leaving 22 bases between them. The CDR3 runs to 17 residues. The CDR3 nucleotides are TGTGCCAGCAGCCGTATACGGGGCGGGAAGCGAACCGGGGAGCTGTTTTTT. Translation: CASSRIRGGKRTGELFF.

This chain links TRBV2 with TRBJ2-5; 8 nucleotides match TRBD1. The CDR3 covers 15 residues. Losses at the gene ends were 6 bases for V and 0 bases for J; bases not matched to a gene: 6. Germline assignment: CDR1 SNHLY and CDR2 FYNNEI. The CDR3 DNA follows: TGTGCCAGCAGCTCCTGGACAGGGAACCAAGAGACCCAGTACTTC. This translates into CASSSWTGNQETQYF. The variable domain in full, with the rest retrieved from reference TRBV2 and TRBJ2-5, is EPEVTQTPSHQVTQMGQEVILRCVPISNHLYFYWYRQILGQKVEFLVSFYNNEISEKSEIFDDQFSVERPDGSNFTLKIRSTKLEDSAMYFCASSSWTGNQETQYFGPGTRLLVL.

This chain links TRBV2 with TRBJ2-7; TRBD1 might be the D (6 bases). The V gene's germline CDR1 is SNHLY and CDR2 FYNNEI. Trimming took 3 bases from V and 3 from J, leaving 15 bases between them. There are 15 residues in the CDR3. CDR3 sequence reads: CASSDPLRDNYEQYF. CDR3 sequence (DNA): TGTGCCAGCAGTGACCCCCTCCGGGACAACTACGAGCAGTACTTC.